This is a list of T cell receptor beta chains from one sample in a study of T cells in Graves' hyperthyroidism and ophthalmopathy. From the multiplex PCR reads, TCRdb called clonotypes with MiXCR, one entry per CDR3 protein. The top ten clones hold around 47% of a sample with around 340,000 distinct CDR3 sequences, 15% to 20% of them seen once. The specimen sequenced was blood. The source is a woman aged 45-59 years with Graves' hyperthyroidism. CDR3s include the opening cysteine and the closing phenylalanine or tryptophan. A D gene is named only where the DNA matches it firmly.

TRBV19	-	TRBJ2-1	CASRNSVYSYNEQFF
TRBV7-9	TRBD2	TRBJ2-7	CASSLDASGSGEQYF
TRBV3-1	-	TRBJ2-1	CASSQGLLNEQFF
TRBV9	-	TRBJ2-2	CASNRELNTGELFF
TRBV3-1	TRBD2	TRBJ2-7	CASSLAASGDEQYF
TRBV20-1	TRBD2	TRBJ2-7	CSADSGRSSYEQYF
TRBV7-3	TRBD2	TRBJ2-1	CASSPMGGGPRDEQFF
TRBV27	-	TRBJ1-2	CASSSKRYYGYTF
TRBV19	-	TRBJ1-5	CASTSSWGSNQPQHF
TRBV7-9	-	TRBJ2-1	CASSPWQGGNNEQFF
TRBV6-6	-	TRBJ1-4	CASSYRAENEKLFF
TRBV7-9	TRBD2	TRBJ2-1	CASSNSGAQTYNEQFF
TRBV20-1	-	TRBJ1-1	CSAPRGTEAFF
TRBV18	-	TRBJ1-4	CASSPTPATNEKLFF
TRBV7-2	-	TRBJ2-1	CASSGYGGYNEQFF
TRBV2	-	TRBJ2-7	CASSEAFYRSSYEQYF
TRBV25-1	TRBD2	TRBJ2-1	CASRREPYNEQFF
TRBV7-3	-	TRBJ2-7	CASSLGGTRGSYEQYF
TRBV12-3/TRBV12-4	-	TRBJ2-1	CASRHGGSSYNEQFF
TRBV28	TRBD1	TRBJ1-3	CASRPDRWAGNTIYF
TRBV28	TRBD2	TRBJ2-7	CASTFTSGGYEQYF
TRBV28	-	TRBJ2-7	CASSFSGPYEQYF
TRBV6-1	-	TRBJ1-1	CASSVSGAMNTEAFF
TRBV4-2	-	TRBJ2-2	CASSQEVALNTGELFF
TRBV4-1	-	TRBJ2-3	CASSQLVAVELGTDTQYF
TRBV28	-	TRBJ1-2	CASSEFVSGNYGYTF
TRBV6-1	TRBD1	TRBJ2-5	CASSEGPGQGAEETQYF
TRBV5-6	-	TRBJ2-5	CTSSLRGSETQYF
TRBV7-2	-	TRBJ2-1	CASSLGFGSYNEQFF
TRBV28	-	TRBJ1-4	CASSQVEVRKLFF
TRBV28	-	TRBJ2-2	CASSPVQTGELFF
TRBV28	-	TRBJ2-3	CASSPDPAAPGTQYF
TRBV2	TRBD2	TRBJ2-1	CASSVGDYGLREQFF
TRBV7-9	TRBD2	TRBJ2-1	CASSPGLAGSAEQFF
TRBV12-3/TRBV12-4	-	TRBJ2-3	CASSLLGGPPDTQYF
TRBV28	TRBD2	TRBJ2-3	CASRGASGRTDTQYF
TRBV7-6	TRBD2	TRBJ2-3	CASSPGGGNTQYF
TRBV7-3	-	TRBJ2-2	CASSLSWNTGELFF
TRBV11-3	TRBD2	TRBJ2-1	CASSLAQRGLAEQFF
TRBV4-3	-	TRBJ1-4	CASSPGTGGANEKLFF
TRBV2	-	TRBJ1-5	CASSERENSNQPQHF
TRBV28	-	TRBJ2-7	CASSRTGYYEQYF
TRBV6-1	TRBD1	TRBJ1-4	CASRGQGVSRGEKLFF
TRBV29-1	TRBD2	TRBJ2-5	CSVDRGLAGPQETQYF
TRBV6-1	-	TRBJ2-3	CASSRSPGLDTQYF
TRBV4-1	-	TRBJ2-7	CASSRAQGSYEQYF
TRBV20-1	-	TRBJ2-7	CSARGSGAYEQYF
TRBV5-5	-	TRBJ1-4	CASSTGTLNEKLFF
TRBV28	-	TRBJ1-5	CASTSAGQPQHF
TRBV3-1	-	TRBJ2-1	CASTSTGSYNEQFF
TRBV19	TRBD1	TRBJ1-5	CASSIDRGGGQPQHF
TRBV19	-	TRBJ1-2	CASSPGIDYGYTF
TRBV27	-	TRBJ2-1	CASSRTSPPYNEQFF